The next 22 T cell receptor beta chains were all read from a single sample in a study of cytomegalovirus exposure and HLA in healthy donors. Primers for the PCR totalled 60 Vbeta and 13 Jbeta. The assay was immunoSEQ multiplex PCR, and TCRdb's table has in-frame clones only and misses some. The data contain more than 150,000 clones, 80% of them singletons. Material: PBMCs. These TCRs come from a woman aged 50 to 65 in good health and CMV-seropositive.

This clone was seen just once. The V gene is TRBV6-5, the J gene TRBJ2-3; 12 nucleotides match TRBD2. Germline CDR1 and CDR2: MNHEY and SVGAGI. The CDR3 has 16 residues. V dropped 2 bases and J dropped 4; count of bases not matched to a gene: 4. The CDR3 reads CASSYALAGGADTQYF. CDR3 DNA: TGTGCCAGCAGTTACGCCCTAGCGGGGGGGGCAGATACGCAGTATTTT.

Details on this clone: One end of the junction fails to match germline, which may point to a read error. V usage is TRBV28 and J usage is TRBJ2-6, with a possible D match to TRBD1 (5 bases). CDR1 and CDR2 (germline): MDHEN, SYDVKM. The CDR3 is 14 residues long. Here the CDR3 reads CASKEHSGANVPTF. The CDR3 DNA reads TGTGCCAGCAAGGAACACTCTGGGGCCAACGTCCCGACTTTC.

This clone was observed once. The rearrangement joins TRBV15 to TRBJ1-4, with 8 bases aligning to TRBD1. Germline-derived CDR1 and CDR2 are LNHNV and YYDKDF (reference sequence). This CDR3 comprises 14 residues. Trimming cost V 9 bases and J 3 bases; bases outside gene matches: 6. This CDR3 is CATGQGGPNEKLFF. CDR3 sequence (DNA): TGTGCCACAGGACAGGGTGGGCCTAATGAAAAACTGTTTTTT.

This clone was detected only once. This rearrangement joins TRBV2 to TRBJ2-7; 9 positions match TRBD2. CDR1 is SNHLY, CDR2 FYNNEI, per germline. V lost 6 bases to trimming and J lost 3 bases; unmatched junction nucleotides: 12. CDR3 length: 16 amino acids. CDR3 bases: TGTGCCAGCAGAGCCATAGCGGGAGTGAGAGACTACGAGCAGTACTTC. As protein: CASRAIAGVRDYEQYF.

The CDR3 loop reads CASSTRDRGFWPQHF. The CDR3 DNA sequence: TGTGCCAGTAGTACAAGGGACAGAGGCTTTTGGCCCCAGCATTTT. The chain combines TRBV19 with TRBJ1-5; 7 bases map to TRBD1. The CDR3 runs 15 residues. V was clipped by 4 bases and J by 9 bases; unmatched bases: 12. Per the germline V gene, CDR1 is LNHDA and CDR2 is SQIVND (reference sequence).

V and J are TRBV7-2 and TRBJ1-4, with TRBD1 as a possible D gene (5 bases). This CDR3 region has 14 residues. V shed 2 bases and J shed 5 bases, with 9 bases lying between them. From germline, CDR1 is SGHTA and CDR2 FQGNSA. In DNA, the CDR3 is TGTGCCAGCAGCTTATGGGGCAGAAATGAAAAACTGTTTTTT. Protein product: CASSLWGRNEKLFF.

The chain links TRBV6-6 to TRBJ2-3, with D tentatively TRBD2 (5 bases). Between the trimmed V and J ends, which lost 6 bases and 7 bases, there was a span of 14 bases. Germline V lookup: CDR1 MNHNY, CDR2 SVGAGI (reference sequence). There are 13 residues in the CDR3. DNA of the CDR3: TGTGCCAGCAGCCCAGAGGTCGGGAATACGCAGTATTTT. Its translation: CASSPEVGNTQYF.

The chain carries TRBV9 and TRBJ2-3; TRBD1 matches 8 bases. This CDR3 is built from 12 residues. Germline CDR1 and CDR2: SGDLS and YYNGEE. V lost 0 bases, J lost 15 bases, and 6 bases stayed unmatched. The CDR3 sequence: CASSVVGQGVYF. The CDR3 region has the DNA TGTGCCAGCAGCGTAGTCGGACAGGGCGTATATTTT.

The chain carries TRBV9 and TRBJ1-6; the D is unclear. Germline V gene lookup returns CDR1 SGDLS and CDR2 YYNGEE. This CDR3 is built from 15 residues. V lost 0 bases and J lost 7, with 11 bases in between. CDR3 bases: TGTGCCAGCAGCGTAGAGCCTAGCGTGAATTCACCCCTCCACTTT. Its translation: CASSVEPSVNSPLHF.

The rearrangement joins TRBV5-1 to TRBJ1-6; 7 nucleotides agree with TRBD1. There are 15 residues in the CDR3. The V gene's germline CDR1 is SGHRS and CDR2 YFSETQ. V was pared by 4 bases and J by 6 bases, with 7 bases of the junction left unmatched. DNA of the CDR3: TGCGCCAGCAGCGGCCTCGGACAGGTTAATTCACCCCTCCACTTT. It is translated as CASSGLGQVNSPLHF.

The V gene is TRBV11-2, the J gene TRBJ1-1; the match to TRBD1 covers 10 bases. This CDR3 contains 15 residues. Per the germline V gene, CDR1 is SGHAT and CDR2 is FQNNGV. The V and J ends lost 4 bases and 4 bases, in that order; junction bases with no gene match: 6. DNA for the CDR3: TGTGCCAGCAGCTCAGGACAGGGGGGGGGCACTGAAGCTTTCTTT. It is translated as CASSSGQGGGTEAFF.

The table lists this clone with a count of one. V and J are TRBV2 and TRBJ2-2; the D is unclear. This CDR3 is built from 15 residues. The V and J ends lost 2 bases and 1 base respectively, with 8 bases between them. Germline CDR1 and CDR2: SNHLY and FYNNEI. CDR3 loop: CASSERRMNTGELFF. CDR3 sequence (DNA): TGTGCCAGCAGTGAAAGGAGAATGAACACCGGGGAGCTGTTTTTT.

The chain carries TRBV18 and TRBJ2-1, with TRBD1 as a possible D gene (6 bases). This CDR3 is 17 amino acids long. Germline CDR1 reads KGHSH; CDR2 reads LQKENI. Trimming shortened V by 0 bases and J by 2 bases, and 14 bases separated the two germline ends. CDR3 loop: CASSPPFLGATYNEQFF. CDR3 DNA sequence: TGTGCCAGCTCACCACCGTTTTTGGGGGCGACCTACAATGAGCAGTTCTTC.

The rearrangement uses TRBV28 and TRBJ2-7; tentative D call: TRBD1 (5 bases). V lost 6 bases and J 4 bases, leaving 13 bases between the germline ends. Looked up from germline, CDR1 is MDHEN and CDR2 is SYDVKM. This CDR3 is built from 13 residues. In DNA form, the CDR3 reads TGTGCCAGCAGAAGGGGATTCAAATACGAGCAGTACTTC. This sequence encodes CASRRGFKYEQYF.

The chain joins TRBV5-3 to TRBJ2-2, with TRBD1 matching 7 bases. TRBV5-3 is designated an ORF whose function remains uncertain. Losses at the gene ends were 3 bases for V and 6 bases for J; bases not matched to a gene: 8. CDR3 length: 15 residues. This chain's CDR3 is CARSWDRLTPGELFF. CDR3 bases: TGTGCCAGAAGCTGGGACAGACTAACACCCGGGGAGCTGTTTTTT.

The genes are TRBV7-2 and TRBJ1-6; D is perhaps TRBD1 (6 bases). CDR1 is SGHTA and CDR2 is FQGNSA in the germline V gene. V was clipped by 6 bases and J by 10 bases, with 19 bases between them. This CDR3 has 15 amino acids. The CDR3 DNA sequence: TGTGCCAGCAGTCAAAAGGGGGGGCCCCGCTCACCCCTCCACTTT. Its protein product is CASSQKGGPRSPLHF.

V and J are TRBV5-1 and TRBJ2-1, with D tentatively TRBD1 (6 bases). CDR3 length equals 15 residues. V lost 6 bases and J 5 bases, leaving 18 bases between the germline ends. Germline V gene lookup returns CDR1 SGHRS and CDR2 YFSETQ. The DNA for the CDR3 is TGCGCCAGCACCCTGAAGACAGGCCAGCACAATGAGCAGTTCTTC. Amino acid sequence: CASTLKTGQHNEQFF.

This sequence joins TRBV30 and TRBJ2-7; TRBD2 is a possible D gene (5 bases). Germline V gives CDR1 GTSNPN, CDR2 SVGIG (reference sequence). V was shortened by 2 bases and J by 1 base, with 9 bases between the two germline ends. The CDR3 extends over 13 amino acids. This chain's CDR3 is CAWSSERSYEQYF. The CDR3 nucleotides are TGTGCCTGGAGTTCGGAGCGGTCCTACGAGCAGTACTTC.

The CDR3 DNA reads TGTGCCAGTAGCATCTCGTGGCAGGGGTCACAGCCCCAGCATTTT. Its translation: CASSISWQGSQPQHF. V usage is TRBV19 and J usage is TRBJ1-5, with D possibly being TRBD1 (6 bases). Trimming left V 6 bases short and J 7 bases short, with 19 bases between. Germline CDR1 and CDR2: LNHDA and SQIVND (reference sequence). This CDR3 region has 15 residues.

This chain uses TRBV5-6 with TRBJ2-7, with 9 bases identical to TRBD1. This CDR3 comprises 14 residues. Germline lookup yields CDR1 SGHDT and CDR2 YYEEEE. Trimming took 6 bases from V and 2 from J; bases not matched to a gene: 6. The CDR3 is CASNPTGGPYEQYF. CDR3 coding DNA: TGTGCCAGCAACCCGACAGGGGGTCCCTACGAGCAGTACTTC.

The chain links TRBV4-2 to TRBJ2-5; 10 bases align to TRBD1. V shed 1 base, J shed 5 bases, and the junction held 4 bases outside the gene matches. The CDR3 covers 15 residues. CDR1 is LGHNA, CDR2 YNFKEQ, per germline. The CDR3 DNA reads TGTGCCAGCAGCCAAGTGGGACAGGGGTGGGAGACCCAGTACTTC. This gives the protein CASSQVGQGWETQYF.

This chain links TRBV19 with TRBJ1-1; no clear D. CDR1 is LNHDA, CDR2 SQIVND, per germline (reference sequence). This CDR3 is 14 amino acids long. V gave up 2 bases and J gave up 6 bases, with 13 bases separating them. This CDR3 reads CASSISAQRSEAFF. The CDR3 DNA reads as TGTGCCAGTAGTATAAGTGCCCAGAGGTCTGAAGCTTTCTTT.